The clone carrying this T cell receptor beta chain occurred once. The data were taken from a study of blood T cell repertoires in COVID-19. Germline CDR1 SGHRS, CDR2 YFSETQ. Trimming removed 4 bases from V and 0 bases from J, with 11 bases in between. The length of the CDR3 is 14 residues. Those enrolled, adults aged roughly 18 to 90 years, came from about 24 US areas. Participants' own reports of clinical history determined their cohort assignment. Original analysis: Amplified reference gene primers provided the basis for estimating nucleated cell counts. Only in-frame clones appear in the TCRdb table, and some are missing; sequencing was by immunoSEQ multiplex PCR. Clonal size and the V and J genes are those of that table, whereas D and trimming came from the DNA. The profile shows roughly 360,000 clones, approximately 88% of them singletons.

This receptor was obtained from a woman aged 30 to 39 with acute COVID-19. Sequencing was carried out using PBMCs or T cells enriched from blood (not recorded which). This chain joins TRBV5-1 and TRBJ2-7; D might be TRBD2 (5 bases). The CDR3 bases are TGCGCCAGCAGCCGGGATTTCAGCTCCTACGAGCAGTACTTC. Translation gives CASSRDFSSYEQYF. Complete variable domain (other parts from reference TRBV5-1 and TRBJ2-7): KAGVTQTPRYLIKTRGQQVTLSCSPISGHRSVSWYQQTPGQGLQFLFEYFSETQRNKGNFPGRFSGRQFSNSRSEMNVSTLELGDSALYLCASSRDFSSYEQYFGPGTRLTVT.